A single sample is the source of the 13 T cell receptor beta chains below, sequenced in a study of cytomegalovirus exposure and HLA in healthy donors. Amplification used 60 Vbeta primers and 13 Jbeta primers. Assay used: immunoSEQ multiplex PCR; TCRdb lists only in-frame clones, some missing. Of 120,000 to 150,000 clones listed, more than 65% are singletons. Sequencing used PBMCs. Source of these receptors: a woman in her twenties or thirties in good health and CMV-seronegative.

The chain recombines TRBV9 with TRBJ2-5; a weak D match, TRBD2 (6 bases). This CDR3 has 14 residues. Germline V gene data show CDR1 as SGDLS and CDR2 as YYNGEE. The ends were cut back, 0 bases at V and 2 bases at J, with 8 bases in the middle. CDR3 residues: CASSVGDSQETQYF. CDR3 coding DNA: TGTGCCAGCAGCGTAGGGGACTCGCAAGAGACCCAGTACTTC.

V gene TRBV6-1 combines with J gene TRBJ2-1; the match to TRBD2 covers 8 bases. Trimming cost V 10 bases and J 7 bases; bases outside gene matches: 15. CDR1 is MNHNS, CDR2 SASEGT, per germline. The CDR3 is made up of 15 amino acids. The CDR3 coding sequence is TGTGCCACCGAGTTCGGGGGGGGCTCTGGTAATGAGCAGTTCTTC. Its protein is CATEFGGGSGNEQFF.

This chain joins TRBV6-6 and TRBJ2-3, with 9 bases that match TRBD2. Germline CDR1 and CDR2: MNHNY and SVGAGI (reference sequence). V shed 6 bases and J 0 bases; nucleotides not matched to a gene: 7. The CDR3 runs to 16 residues. CDR3 sequence reads: CASSHRLAASTDTQYF. The CDR3, as DNA: TGTGCCAGCAGCCATCGACTAGCGGCTAGCACAGATACGCAGTATTTT.

This clone appeared once. V is TRBV19 and J is TRBJ1-5; maybe TRBD1 (6 bases). V was cut by 5 bases and J by 7 bases, with 15 bases left in between. Germline V gives CDR1 LNHDA, CDR2 SQIVND (reference sequence). The CDR3 is made up of 14 amino acids. CDR3 sequence reads: CASSATGGAQPQHF. Written as DNA, the CDR3 is TGTGCCAGTAGTGCGACCGGGGGGGCCCAGCCCCAGCATTTT.

This clone was observed a few times. The J gene is TRBJ2-3, the V gene TRBV6-5; D not certain. The CDR3 is 13 amino acids. Looked up from germline, CDR1 is MNHEY and CDR2 is SVGAGI. The germline V and J ends were trimmed by 4 bases and 6 bases, with 11 bases remaining between them. As DNA, the CDR3 is TGTGCCAGCAGTTCAGACCGGCGGGATACGCAGTATTTT. This translates into CASSSDRRDTQYF.

The V gene is TRBV13, the J gene TRBJ1-1; D is undetermined. Germline values: CDR1 PRHDT, CDR2 FYEKMQ (reference sequence). The CDR3 is 15 amino acids. The V end was cut by 5 bases, the J end by 4 bases, with 17 bases between. CDR3 sequence (DNA): TGTGCCAGCAGCCGCCCTGGCGGGGTCGGCACTGAAGCTTTCTTT. Protein: CASSRPGGVGTEAFF.

This rearrangement joins TRBV6-5 to TRBJ2-3, with a weak D call TRBD1 (6 bases). Trimming removed 8 bases from V and 7 bases from J, with 19 bases in between. This CDR3 spans 14 amino acids. The germline V gene encodes CDR1 MNHEY and CDR2 SVGAGI. CDR3 DNA sequence: TGTGCCAGCCAGACAGGAGAGATGGGTTATACGCAGTATTTT. Residues: CASQTGEMGYTQYF.

The V and J genes are TRBV19 and TRBJ2-4; possibly TRBD1 for D (7 bases). Per germline, CDR1 LNHDA and CDR2 SQIVND (reference sequence). V lost 1 base to trimming and J lost 6 bases, with 16 bases between them. The CDR3 runs to 16 residues. CDR3 in DNA: TGTGCCAGTAGTATAGTTTGGACAGGAGGGGCAAACATTCAGTACTTC. Its translation is CASSIVWTGGANIQYF.

The chain links TRBV10-1 to TRBJ2-3, with D unclear. The V gene's germline CDR1 is WNHNN and CDR2 SYGVQD (reference sequence). The CDR3 loop spans 13 amino acids. The V gene lost 6 bases and the J gene lost 1 base, with 8 bases spanning the gap. The CDR3 here is CASRQFGTDTQYF. In DNA, the CDR3 is TGCGCCAGCAGACAGTTTGGCACAGATACGCAGTATTTT.

This clone was observed a single time. The chain combines TRBV30 with TRBJ2-3; 13 nucleotides agree with TRBD2. The germline CDR1 and CDR2 sequences are GTSNPN and SVGIG (reference sequence). V lost 8 bases to trimming and J lost 6 bases; unmatched junction nucleotides: 5. The CDR3 covers 13 residues. CDR3 sequence: CAHGLAGADTQYF. CDR3 coding DNA: TGTGCCCACGGACTAGCGGGAGCGGATACGCAGTATTTT.

This rearrangement joins TRBV4-1 to TRBJ2-3, with a possible D match to TRBD2 (6 bases). V was trimmed by 3 bases and J by 5 bases, leaving 24 bases between them. From germline, CDR1 is MGHRA and CDR2 YSYEKL. This CDR3 contains 18 residues. The CDR3 reads CASSHPKGTPEMGDTQYF. The CDR3 bases are TGCGCCAGCAGCCACCCCAAGGGGACTCCCGAGATGGGAGATACGCAGTATTTT.

In its sample, this clone was seen a few times. The rearrangement uses TRBV6-1 and TRBJ2-1, with 7 bases aligning to TRBD2. V lost 1 base, J lost 4 bases, and 4 bases stayed unmatched. CDR1 MNHNS and CDR2 SASEGT come from the germline V gene. The CDR3 is 15 residues long. In DNA, the CDR3 is TGTGCCAGCAGTGAAGAGGCGGGAGCGTACAATGAGCAGTTCTTC. It specifies CASSEEAGAYNEQFF.

The chain has TRBV10-1 and TRBJ2-2; 10 bases align to TRBD2. The J segment lost 7 bases and the V segment lost 9 bases, leaving 11 bases of the junction unmatched. The CDR3 is 15 residues long. Germline loops: CDR1 WNHNN, CDR2 SYGVQD (reference sequence). CDR3 sequence: CARFKRGGPGGELFF. DNA of the CDR3: TGCGCCAGATTTAAGCGGGGGGGCCCAGGCGGGGAGCTGTTTTTT.